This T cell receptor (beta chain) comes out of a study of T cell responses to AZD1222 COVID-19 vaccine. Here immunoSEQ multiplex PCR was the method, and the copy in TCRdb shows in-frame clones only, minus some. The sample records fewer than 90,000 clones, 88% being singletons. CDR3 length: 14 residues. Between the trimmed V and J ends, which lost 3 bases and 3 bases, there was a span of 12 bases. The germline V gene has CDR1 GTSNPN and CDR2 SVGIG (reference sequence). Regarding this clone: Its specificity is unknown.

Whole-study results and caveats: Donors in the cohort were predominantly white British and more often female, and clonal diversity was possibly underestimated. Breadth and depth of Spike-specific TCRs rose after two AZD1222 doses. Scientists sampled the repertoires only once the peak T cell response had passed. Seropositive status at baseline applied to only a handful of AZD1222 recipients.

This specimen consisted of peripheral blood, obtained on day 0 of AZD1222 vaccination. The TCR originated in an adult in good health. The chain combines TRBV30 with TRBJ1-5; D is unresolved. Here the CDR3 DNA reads TGTGCCTGGAGCGGGCTTGGGTTCAATCAGCCCCAGCATTTT. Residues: CAWSGLGFNQPQHF.